This is a list of T cell receptor beta chains from one sample in a study of shared clonotypes between healthy human individuals. Some clones are missing from TCRdb's copy, which holds only in-frame ones; the method was immunoSEQ multiplex PCR. This sample has about 820,000 clones; around 92% occur once, and the top ten carry under 30%. Sequenced material: naive CD8+ T cells sorted from blood. These receptors were taken from a young man in good health. Each CDR3 is given with its conserved first and last residue. Fields, in order: V gene, J gene, clone size, CDR3 protein. Clone size is stated in some rows and not others, as once, few, many or a class when expanded.

>TRBV7-8|TRBJ2-1|NA
CASSLGLYNEQFF
>TRBV30|TRBJ2-7|once
CAWSWGGTLNEQYF
>TRBV6-5|TRBJ1-3|NA
CASSYSGGTGNTIYF
>TRBV29-1|TRBJ2-5|NA
CSVEGTEETQYF
>TRBV5-6|TRBJ2-7|once
CASSYRDRSNYEQYF
>TRBV7-9|TRBJ2-3|NA
CASSSPGLNKATQYF
>TRBV7-7|TRBJ2-2|NA
CASRMAGAGTGELFF
>TRBV11-2|TRBJ2-3|NA
CASSLRLLTDTQYF
>TRBV10-1|TRBJ2-7|NA
CASSDNYEQYF
>TRBV7-2|TRBJ2-7|NA
CASRSTGPEQYF
>TRBV21-1|TRBJ2-1|NA
CASSKGDHYNEQFF
>TRBV19|TRBJ2-3|NA
CASSPQVGVERWADTQYF
>TRBV14|TRBJ2-7|NA
CASSPVAGSSYEQYF
>TRBV6-1|TRBJ1-5|NA
CASRTGYSNQPQHF
>TRBV29-1|TRBJ2-3|NA
CSVLAGTDTQYF
>TRBV9|TRBJ1-2|NA
CASSVEGSTTYGYTF
>TRBV4-1|TRBJ2-1|few
CASSQEANTYNEQFF
>TRBV10-2|TRBJ1-1|NA
CASSEFQAMKAFF
>TRBV6-5|TRBJ2-2|NA
CASSYSTGSGELFF
>TRBV2|TRBJ2-2|NA
CASSEFAPTSGAGELFF
>TRBV7-2|TRBJ1-2|NA
CASSLAPGTAPVQTF
>TRBV27|TRBJ1-1|NA
CASSLSRGFTEAFF
>TRBV7-9|TRBJ1-4|once
CASRKASGEKLFF
>TRBV9|TRBJ2-7|NA
CASSATPSYEQYF
>TRBV7-9|TRBJ2-1|NA
CASSFVLGYNEQFF
>TRBV28|TRBJ2-1|NA
CASSLPRLAGSGNEQFF
>TRBV29-1|TRBJ1-2|NA
CSVRGMGAYGYTF
>TRBV25-1|TRBJ2-1|NA
CASRDQGSLPYNEQFF
>TRBV27|TRBJ2-7|NA
CASSSGDSSYEQYF
>TRBV28|TRBJ2-7|NA
CASTQDPSLAYEQYF
>TRBV13|TRBJ2-3|NA
CASTLTGGGSTDTQYF
>TRBV5-1|TRBJ1-1|NA
CASSLDDRGRATEAFF
>TRBV7-8|TRBJ2-2|NA
CASSLFGTANTGELFF
>TRBV10-2|TRBJ2-2|NA
CASSERSSGRYTGELFF
>TRBV27|TRBJ2-3|once
CASSLDSGSQYF
>TRBV16|TRBJ2-7|once
CASSLTGYEQYF
>TRBV7-9|TRBJ2-3|NA
CASGHMGLDGRDTQYF
>TRBV28|TRBJ2-7|NA
CASRGDSSYEQYF
>TRBV7-2|TRBJ2-1|NA
CASSLAGLAADNEQFF
>TRBV11-3|TRBJ2-5|NA
CASSFGEWETQYF
>TRBV11-3|TRBJ2-2|NA
CASSSGQPPGELFF